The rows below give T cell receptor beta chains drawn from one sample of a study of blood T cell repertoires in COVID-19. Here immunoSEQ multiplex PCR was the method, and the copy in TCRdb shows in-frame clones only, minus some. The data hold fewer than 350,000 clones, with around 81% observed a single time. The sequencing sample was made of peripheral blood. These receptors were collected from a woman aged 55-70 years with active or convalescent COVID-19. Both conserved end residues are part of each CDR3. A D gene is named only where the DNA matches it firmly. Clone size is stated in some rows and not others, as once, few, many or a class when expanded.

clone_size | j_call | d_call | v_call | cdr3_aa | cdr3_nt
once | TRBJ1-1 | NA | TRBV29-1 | CSVGQAGMNTEAFF | TGCAGCGTTGGGCAGGCGGGTATGAACACTGAAGCTTTCTTT
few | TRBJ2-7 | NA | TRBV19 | CASSLLGYEQYF | TGTGCCAGTAGTCTGCTAGGCTACGAGCAGTACTTC
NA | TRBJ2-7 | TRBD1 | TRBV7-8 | CASSFATGEQYF | TGTGCCAGCAGCTTCGCGACAGGGGAGCAGTACTTC
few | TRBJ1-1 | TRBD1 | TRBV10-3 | CAISELHRGGIAFF | TGTGCCATCAGTGAGCTACACAGGGGAGGAATAGCTTTCTTT
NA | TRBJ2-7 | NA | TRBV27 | CASSPGTFYEQYF | TGTGCCAGCAGTCCGGGGACATTCTACGAGCAGTACTTC
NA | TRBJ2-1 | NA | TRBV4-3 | CASSHVNHPDNEQFF | TGCGCCAGCAGCCATGTCAACCACCCGGACAATGAGCAGTTCTTC
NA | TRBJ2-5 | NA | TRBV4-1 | CASSQDRGGGETQYF | TGCGCCAGCAGCCAAGATAGAGGGGGGGGAGAGACCCAGTACTTC
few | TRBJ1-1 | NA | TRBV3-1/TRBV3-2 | CASSKDLTGTEAFF | TGTGCCAGCAGCAAGGACCTGACGGGGACTGAAGCTTTCTTT
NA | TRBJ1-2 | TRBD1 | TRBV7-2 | CASSLSRRTGGAEGYTF | TGTGCCAGCAGCTTATCGAGACGGACAGGGGGCGCGGAAGGCTACACCTTC
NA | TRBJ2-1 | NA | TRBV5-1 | CASSLYSGDNEQFF | TGCGCCAGCAGCTTATACAGCGGCGACAATGAGCAGTTCTTC
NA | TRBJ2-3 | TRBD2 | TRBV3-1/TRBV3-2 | CASSLASAGGTDTQYF | TGTGCCAGCAGCCTCGCCAGCGCGGGGGGAACAGATACGCAGTATTTT
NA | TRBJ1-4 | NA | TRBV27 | CASRGRGGVYEKLFF | TGTGCCAGCAGAGGCAGGGGCGGCGTATATGAAAAACTGTTTTTT
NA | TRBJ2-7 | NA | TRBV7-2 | CASSLVPSVPGYEQYF | TGTGCCAGCAGCTTAGTCCCCTCAGTCCCGGGCTACGAGCAGTACTTC
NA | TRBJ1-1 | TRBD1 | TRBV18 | CASSPDRRTEAFF | TGTGCCAGCTCACCGGACAGGCGCACTGAAGCTTTCTTT
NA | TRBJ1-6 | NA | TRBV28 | CASNPSGGSSYNSPLHF | TGTGCCAGCAACCCGTCGGGGGGGAGCTCCTATAATTCACCCCTCCACTTT
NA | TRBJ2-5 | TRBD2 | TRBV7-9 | CASSPGLEGETQYF | TGTGCCAGCAGTCCGGGACTAGAGGGAGAGACCCAGTACTTC
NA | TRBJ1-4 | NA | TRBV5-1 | CASSLGGSNEKLFF | TGCGCCAGCAGCTTAGGGGGAAGTAATGAAAAACTGTTTTTT
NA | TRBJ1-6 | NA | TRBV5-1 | CASSFASSYNSPLHF | TGCGCCAGCAGCTTTGCCAGCTCCTATAATTCACCCCTCCACTTT
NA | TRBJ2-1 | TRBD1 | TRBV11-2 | CASSSTGPGKFF | TGTGCCAGCAGCTCGACAGGGCCGGGGAAGTTCTTC
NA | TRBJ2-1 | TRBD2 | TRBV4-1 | CASSPDRGKLAPVSGEQFF | TGCGCCAGCAGCCCCGACCGGGGGAAACTAGCGCCGGTCTCGGGTGAGCAGTTCTTC
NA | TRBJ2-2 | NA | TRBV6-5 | CASRPGTSNTGELFF | TGTGCCAGCAGACCCGGGACTTCGAACACCGGGGAGCTGTTTTTT
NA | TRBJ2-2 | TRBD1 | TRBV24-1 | CATSDSTGFNTGELFF | TGTGCCACCAGTGATTCGACAGGGTTTAACACCGGGGAGCTGTTTTTT
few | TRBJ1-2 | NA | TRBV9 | CASSVEDSVDYGYTF | TGTGCCAGCAGCGTAGAGGACAGTGTGGACTATGGCTACACCTTC
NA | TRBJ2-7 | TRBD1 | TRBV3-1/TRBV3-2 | CASSQEPGTGGVEQYF | TGTGCCAGCAGCCAAGAGCCCGGGACAGGGGGCGTGGAGCAGTACTTC
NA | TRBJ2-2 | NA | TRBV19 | CASKAGVAGELFF | TGTGCCAGTAAGGCAGGGGTTGCCGGGGAGCTGTTTTTT
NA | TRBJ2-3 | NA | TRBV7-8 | CASSLGMRAGTDTQYF | TGTGCCAGCAGCTTAGGTATGCGGGCTGGCACAGATACGCAGTATTTT
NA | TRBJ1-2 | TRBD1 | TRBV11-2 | CASSSRGQGGGYTF | TGTGCCAGCAGCTCTAGGGGACAGGGTGGCGGCTACACCTTC
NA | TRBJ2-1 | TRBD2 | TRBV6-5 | CASSPTSGGVNEQFF | TGTGCCAGCAGTCCGACTAGCGGGGGGGTAAATGAGCAGTTCTTC
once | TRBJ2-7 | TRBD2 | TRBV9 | CASSPGAAGGLYEQYF | TGTGCCAGCAGCCCAGGGGCGGCGGGGGGGCTTTACGAGCAGTACTTC
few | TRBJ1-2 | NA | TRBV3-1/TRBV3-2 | CASSQGGTHYGYTF | TGTGCCAGCAGCCAAGGCGGTACACACTATGGCTACACCTTC
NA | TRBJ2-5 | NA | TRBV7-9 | CASSLKGGGQETQYF | TGTGCCAGCAGCTTAAAAGGGGGGGGCCAAGAGACCCAGTACTTC
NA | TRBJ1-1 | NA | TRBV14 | CASSPGGLNTEAFF | TGTGCCAGCAGCCCCGGAGGGTTGAACACTGAAGCTTTCTTT
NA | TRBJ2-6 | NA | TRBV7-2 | CASSYPGPWANVLTF | TGTGCCAGCAGCTACCCAGGGCCTTGGGCCAACGTCCTGACTTTC
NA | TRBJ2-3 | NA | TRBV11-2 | CASSSLLRADTQYF | TGTGCCAGCAGTTCGCTACTCCGAGCAGATACGCAGTATTTT
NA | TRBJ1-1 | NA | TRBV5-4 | CASSAGGRYTEAFF | TGTGCCAGCAGCGCGGGCGGGAGATACACTGAAGCTTTCTTT
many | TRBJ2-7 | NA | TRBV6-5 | CASSYVQGRAYEQYF | TGTGCCAGCAGTTACGTCCAGGGGAGGGCCTACGAGCAGTACTTC
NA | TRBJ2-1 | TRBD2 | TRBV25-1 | CASSEPPKTSGRYNEQFF | TGTGCCAGCAGTGAACCCCCAAAGACTAGCGGAAGGTACAATGAGCAGTTCTTC
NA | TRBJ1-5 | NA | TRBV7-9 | CASSPPSASQPQHF | TGTGCCAGCAGCCCCCCGTCAGCGAGTCAGCCCCAGCATTTT
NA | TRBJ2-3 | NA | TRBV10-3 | CAIKLEGGPTDTQYF | TGTGCCATTAAGCTCGAGGGGGGGCCGACAGATACGCAGTATTTT
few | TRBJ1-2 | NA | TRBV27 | CASSLSRGGNYGYTF | TGTGCCAGCAGTTTATCTCGGGGTGGAAACTATGGCTACACCTTC
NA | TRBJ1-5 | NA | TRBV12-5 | CASVKLGGGEQPQHF | TGTGCTAGTGTCAAACTGGGGGGGGGAGAACAGCCCCAGCATTTT
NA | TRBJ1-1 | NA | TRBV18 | CASSPPGRNTEAFF | TGTGCCAGCTCACCACCGGGGAGAAACACTGAAGCTTTCTTT
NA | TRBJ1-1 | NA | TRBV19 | CASSPRQVFMNTEAFF | TGTGCCAGTAGCCCCCGACAGGTCTTTATGAACACTGAAGCTTTCTTT
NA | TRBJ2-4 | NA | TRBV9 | CASSVGQGTNIQYF | TGTGCCAGCAGCGTGGGCCAGGGTACAAACATTCAGTACTTC
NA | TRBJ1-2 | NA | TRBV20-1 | CSASDGVGYGYTF | TGCAGTGCTAGTGACGGGGTTGGCTATGGCTACACCTTC
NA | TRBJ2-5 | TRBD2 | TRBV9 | CASSVGERGGVRETQYF | TGTGCCAGCAGCGTAGGGGAGCGGGGGGGCGTGAGAGAGACCCAGTACTTC
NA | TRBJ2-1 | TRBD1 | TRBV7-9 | CASSLPGGTGGNHEQFF | TGTGCCAGCAGCTTACCAGGGGGGACAGGCGGTAATCATGAGCAGTTCTTC
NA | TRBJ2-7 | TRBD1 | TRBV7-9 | CASSFNRGTDEQYF | TGTGCCAGCAGCTTTAACAGGGGGACAGACGAGCAGTACTTC
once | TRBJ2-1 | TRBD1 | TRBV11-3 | CASSRTGEDEQFF | TGTGCCAGCAGCAGGACAGGGGAGGATGAGCAGTTCTTC
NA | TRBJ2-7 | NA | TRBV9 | CASSIGGDLTSYEQYF | TGTGCCAGCAGCATAGGCGGGGACCTAACCTCCTACGAGCAGTACTTC